This record looks at one T cell receptor beta chain sequence and its context. These data come from a study of technical replicates of blood from several donors. Method: immunoSEQ multiplex PCR; TCRdb's copy keeps in-frame clones and lacks some. Among under 15,000 clones, about 94% were seen once, and the ten largest hold over 5.5%. In germline, CDR1 is SGHRS, CDR2 YFSETQ. The ends lost 0 bases at V and 6 bases at J; junction bases unmatched: 1. This CDR3 contains 14 residues. This chain uses TRBV5-1 with TRBJ2-2; 8 bases match TRBD1. This TCR was sampled from a human donor in good health. The sequenced sample was PBMCs. The CDR3 loop reads CASSLDRGAGELFF. The CDR3 DNA follows: TGCGCCAGCAGCTTGGACAGGGGGGCCGGGGAGCTGTTTTTT.